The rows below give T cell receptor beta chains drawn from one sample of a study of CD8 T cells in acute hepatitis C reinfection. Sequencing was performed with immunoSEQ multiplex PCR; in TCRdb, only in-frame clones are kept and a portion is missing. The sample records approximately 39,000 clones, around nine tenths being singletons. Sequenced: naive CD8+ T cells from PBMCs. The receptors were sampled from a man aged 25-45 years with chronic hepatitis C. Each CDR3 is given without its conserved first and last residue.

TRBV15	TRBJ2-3	ATSRSSTDTQY
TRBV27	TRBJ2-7	ASSGQGTYEQY
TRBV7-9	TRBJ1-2	ASSLVLRGNYGYT
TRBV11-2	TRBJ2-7	ASSLGATYEQY
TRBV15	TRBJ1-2	ATSRDSVYGYT
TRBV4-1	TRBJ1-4	ASSQENTGHVDEKLF
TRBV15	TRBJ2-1	ATSRDQGLAGTHNEQF
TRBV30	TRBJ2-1	ACRAGNYNEQF
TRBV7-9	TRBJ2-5	ASSLAGPQETQY
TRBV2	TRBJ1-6	ASSVGEGLH
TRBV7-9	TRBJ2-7	ASSYDAAYEQY